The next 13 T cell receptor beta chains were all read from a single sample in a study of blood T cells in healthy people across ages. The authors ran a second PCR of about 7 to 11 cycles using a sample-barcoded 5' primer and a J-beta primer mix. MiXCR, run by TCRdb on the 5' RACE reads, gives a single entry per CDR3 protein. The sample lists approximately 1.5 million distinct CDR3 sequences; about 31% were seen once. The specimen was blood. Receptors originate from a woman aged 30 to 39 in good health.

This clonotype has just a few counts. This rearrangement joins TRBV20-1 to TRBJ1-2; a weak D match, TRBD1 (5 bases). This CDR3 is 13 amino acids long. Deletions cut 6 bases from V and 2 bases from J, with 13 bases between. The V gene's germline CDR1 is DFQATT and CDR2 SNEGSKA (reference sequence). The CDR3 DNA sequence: TGCAGTGCAACAGGAGGGGTAAACTATGGCTACACCTTC. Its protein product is CSATGGVNYGYTF.

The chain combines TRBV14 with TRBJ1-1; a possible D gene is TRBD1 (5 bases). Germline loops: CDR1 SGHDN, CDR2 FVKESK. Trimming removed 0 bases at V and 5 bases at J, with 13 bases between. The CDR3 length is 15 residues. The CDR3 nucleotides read TGTGCCAGCAGCCAAGAGGAAGGGGCGTATACTGAAGCTTTCTTT. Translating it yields CASSQEEGAYTEAFF.

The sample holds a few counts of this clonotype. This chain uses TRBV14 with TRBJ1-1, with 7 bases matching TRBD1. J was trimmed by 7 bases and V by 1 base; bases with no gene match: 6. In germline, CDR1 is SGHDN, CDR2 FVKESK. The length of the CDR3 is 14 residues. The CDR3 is CASSQASPGGEAFF. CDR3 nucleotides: TGTGCCAGCAGCCAAGCTAGCCCAGGGGGTGAAGCTTTCTTT.

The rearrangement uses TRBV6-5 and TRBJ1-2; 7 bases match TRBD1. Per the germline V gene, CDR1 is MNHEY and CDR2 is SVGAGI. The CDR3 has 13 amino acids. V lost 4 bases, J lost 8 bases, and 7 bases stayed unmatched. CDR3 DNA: TGTGCCAGCAGTTTCCGGGACAGAGGAGGCTACACCTTC. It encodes CASSFRDRGGYTF.

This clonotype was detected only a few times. CDR3 region: CASRLEIEQFF. CDR3 nucleotides: TGTGCCAGCAGATTGGAGATTGAGCAGTTCTTC. The chain employs TRBV12-3 or TRBV12-4 and TRBJ2-1; D is undetermined. V gave up 6 bases and J gave up 9 bases, with 9 bases separating them. There are 11 residues in the CDR3.

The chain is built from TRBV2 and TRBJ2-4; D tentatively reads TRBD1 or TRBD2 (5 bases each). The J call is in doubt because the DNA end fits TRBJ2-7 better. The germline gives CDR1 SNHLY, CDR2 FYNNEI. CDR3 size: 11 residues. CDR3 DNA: TGTGCCAGCAGGGGGGAGTGCGAGCAGTACTTC. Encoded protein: CASRGECEQYF.

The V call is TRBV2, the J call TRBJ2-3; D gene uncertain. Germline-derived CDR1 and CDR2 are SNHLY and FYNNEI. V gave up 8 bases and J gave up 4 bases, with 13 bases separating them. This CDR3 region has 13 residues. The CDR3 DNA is TGTGCCAGCGATGGTTCTCATGCAGATACGCAGTATTTT. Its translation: CASDGSHADTQYF.

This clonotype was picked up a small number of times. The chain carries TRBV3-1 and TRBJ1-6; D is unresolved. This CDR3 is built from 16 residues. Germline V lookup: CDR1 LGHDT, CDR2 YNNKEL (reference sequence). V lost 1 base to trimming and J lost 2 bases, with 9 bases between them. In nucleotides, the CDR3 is TGTGCCAGCAGCCAAGGGGAGGCTGCCTATAATTCACCCCTCCACTTT. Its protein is CASSQGEAAYNSPLHF. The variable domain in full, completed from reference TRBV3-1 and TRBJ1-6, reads DTAVSQTPKYLVTQMGNDKSIKCEQNLGHDTMYWYKQDSKKFLKIMFSYNNKELIINETVPNRFSPKSPDKAHLNLHINSLELGDSAVYFCASSQGEAAYNSPLHFGNGTRLTVT.

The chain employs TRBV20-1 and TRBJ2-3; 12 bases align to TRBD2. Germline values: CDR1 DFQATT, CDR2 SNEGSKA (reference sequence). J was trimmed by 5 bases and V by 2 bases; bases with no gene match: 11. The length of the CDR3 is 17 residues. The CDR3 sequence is CSARFPLAGGLGDTQYF. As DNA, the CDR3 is TGCAGTGCTAGATTTCCCCTAGCGGGAGGGCTCGGAGATACGCAGTATTTT.

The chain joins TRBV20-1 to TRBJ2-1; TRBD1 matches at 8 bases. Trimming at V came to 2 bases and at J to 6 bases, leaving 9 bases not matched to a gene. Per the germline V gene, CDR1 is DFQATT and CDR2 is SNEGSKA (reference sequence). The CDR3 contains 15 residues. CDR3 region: CSARSHMDRANEQFF. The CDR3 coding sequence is TGCAGTGCTAGATCACACATGGACAGGGCCAATGAGCAGTTCTTC.

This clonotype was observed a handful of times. CDR3 DNA sequence: TGCGCCAGCAGCCGGGGACGGATCCTCACAGATACGCAGTATTTT. Translating it yields CASSRGRILTDTQYF. V and J are TRBV5-1 and TRBJ2-3; either TRBD1 or TRBD2 may supply D (5 bases each). Deletions cut 4 bases from V and 2 bases from J, with 14 bases between. The CDR3 has 15 residues. Germline CDR1 reads SGHRS; CDR2 reads YFSETQ.

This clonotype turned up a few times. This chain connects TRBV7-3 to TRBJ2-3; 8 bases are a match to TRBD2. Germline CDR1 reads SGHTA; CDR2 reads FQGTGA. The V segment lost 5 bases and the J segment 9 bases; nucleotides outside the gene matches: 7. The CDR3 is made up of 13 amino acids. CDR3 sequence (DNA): TGTGCCAGCAGCACCGGACTAGCTACCACGCAGTATTTT. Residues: CASSTGLATTQYF.

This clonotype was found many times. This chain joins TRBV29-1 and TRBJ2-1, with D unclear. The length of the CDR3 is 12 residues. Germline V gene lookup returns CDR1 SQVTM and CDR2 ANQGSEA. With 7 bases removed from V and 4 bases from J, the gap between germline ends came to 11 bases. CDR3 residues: CSALYGYNEQFF. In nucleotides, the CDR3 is TGCAGCGCATTGTACGGATACAATGAGCAGTTCTTC.